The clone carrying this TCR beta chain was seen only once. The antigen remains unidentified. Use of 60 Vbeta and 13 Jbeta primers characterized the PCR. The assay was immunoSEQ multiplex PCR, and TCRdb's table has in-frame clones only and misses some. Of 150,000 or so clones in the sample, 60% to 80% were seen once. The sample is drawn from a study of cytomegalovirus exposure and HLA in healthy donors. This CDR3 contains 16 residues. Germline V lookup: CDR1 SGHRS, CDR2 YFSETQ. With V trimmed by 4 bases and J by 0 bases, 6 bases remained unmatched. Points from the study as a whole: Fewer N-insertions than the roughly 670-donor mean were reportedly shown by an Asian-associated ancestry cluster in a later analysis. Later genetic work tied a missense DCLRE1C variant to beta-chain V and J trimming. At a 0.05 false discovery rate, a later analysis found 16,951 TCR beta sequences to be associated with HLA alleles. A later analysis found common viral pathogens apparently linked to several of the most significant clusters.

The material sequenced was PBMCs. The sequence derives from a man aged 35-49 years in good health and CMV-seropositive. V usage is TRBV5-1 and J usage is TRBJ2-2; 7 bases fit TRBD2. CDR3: CASSEAAGANTGELFF. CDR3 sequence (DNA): TGCGCCAGCAGCGAGGCGGCGGGAGCGAACACCGGGGAGCTGTTTTTT.